This TCR beta chain stems from a study of regulatory T cells in long-lasting Graves disease. Study-wide background: Persistent cases took antithyroid drugs over 5 years and stayed TSH receptor antibody positive. Study-level results: TRBV28, TRBJ1-2 and TRBJ2-5 emerged as the favored segments in persistent disease.

A note on this clonotype: What it recognizes is unknown.

Both iRepertoire HTBI primers and Arm-PCR of CDR3 regions were used to build the TCR beta libraries. From the multiplex PCR reads, TCRdb called clonotypes with MiXCR, one entry per CDR3 protein. Counted here are roughly 300,000 distinct CDR3 sequences, 20% occurring once; the ten biggest clones make up about 29%. The CDR3 runs to 16 residues. Germline V gene data show CDR1 as SEHNR and CDR2 as FQNEAQ (reference sequence). The V gene end was trimmed by 5 bases and the J gene end by 1 base; junction bases not matched to a gene: 9. This sample's time point: persistent/refractory GD, antithyroid drugs over 5 years with positive TRAb. PBMC-derived RNA was used for the TCR library. In each case, Graves' disease was diagnosed per American Thyroid Association guidelines. Xi'an, China, was home to the endocrinology department that provided patients.

Sequenced here: peripheral blood mononuclear cells (PBMCs), sampled when the disease was refractory, from a patient treated with antithyroid drugs. This sequence joins TRBV7-9 and TRBJ1-2; 8 bases fit TRBD1. The TCR comes from a female donor with Graves disease. CDR3 sequence reads: CASSLGQDNVNYGYTF. The CDR3 DNA follows: TGTGCCAGCAGCCTGGGACAGGACAACGTTAACTATGGCTACACCTTC. Supplemented by reference TRBV7-9 and TRBJ1-2, the full variable domain reads DTGVSQNPRHKITKRGQNVTFRCDPISEHNRLYWYRQTLGQGPEFLTYFQNEAQLEKSRLLSDRFSAERPKGSFSTLEIQRTEQGDSAMYLCASSLGQDNVNYGYTFGSGTRLTVV.